This is a list of T cell receptor beta chains from one sample in a study of blood T cell repertoires in COVID-19. Profiling relied on immunoSEQ multiplex PCR, and the TCRdb table lists in-frame clones only, not all of them. The sample lists 100,000 to 120,000 clones; 88% were seen once. The sample was peripheral blood. Receptors originate from a human donor in a cohort sampled during active COVID-19. Both conserved end residues are trimmed from each CDR3.

J: TRBJ2-7
V: TRBV14
CDR3: ASSQDWGTTYEQY

J: TRBJ2-7
V: TRBV29-1
CDR3: SVEDRTGIFYEQY

J: TRBJ1-6
V: TRBV12-3/TRBV12-4
CDR3: ASSLRGKETLH

J: TRBJ1-5
V: TRBV6-5
CDR3: ASSSRGRSNQPQH

J: TRBJ2-5
V: TRBV2
CDR3: ASRAFGGAPVETQY

J: TRBJ1-1
V: TRBV11-2
CDR3: ASSLRRVTEAF

J: TRBJ2-7
V: TRBV10-2
CDR3: ASSVSSGSYEQY

J: TRBJ2-1
V: TRBV11-1
CDR3: ASSLSGYNEQF

J: TRBJ2-2
V: TRBV5-1
CDR3: ASSFRDFDTGELF

J: TRBJ1-5
V: TRBV28
CDR3: ASSRGYQPQH

J: TRBJ2-1
V: TRBV9
CDR3: ASSVATSGRAVSYNEQF

J: TRBJ1-3
V: TRBV15
CDR3: ATSRDRVSGNTIY

J: TRBJ2-3
V: TRBV7-3
CDR3: ASSHGQGVTDTQY

J: TRBJ1-3
V: TRBV7-8
CDR3: ASSLTHASSGNTIY

J: TRBJ2-7
V: TRBV6-5
CDR3: ASSYSMRLATYEQY

J: TRBJ1-5
V: TRBV29-1
CDR3: SVVVASDSNQPQH

J: TRBJ2-1
V: TRBV7-6
CDR3: ASSPPTSGGAHEQF

J: TRBJ1-1
V: TRBV10-2
CDR3: ASSSQGNTEAF

J: TRBJ1-1
V: TRBV2
CDR3: ASSLRVLNTEAF

J: TRBJ2-7
V: TRBV5-1
CDR3: ASSLVGLLGAEQY

J: TRBJ2-1
V: TRBV5-6
CDR3: ASSLRVEQF

J: TRBJ2-1
V: TRBV13
CDR3: ASSLANNEQF

J: TRBJ1-6
V: TRBV4-1
CDR3: ASSPREGYNSPLH

J: TRBJ2-4
V: TRBV4-1
CDR3: ASSQRQGGIQY

J: TRBJ2-1
V: TRBV9
CDR3: ASSVGASGNYNEQF

J: TRBJ1-3
V: TRBV12-3/TRBV12-4
CDR3: ASRAQGNTIY

J: TRBJ2-4
V: TRBV7-9
CDR3: ASSPPPGAKNIQY

J: TRBJ2-2
V: TRBV2
CDR3: ASSEMDRGNGELF

J: TRBJ1-5
V: TRBV9
CDR3: ASSPHPGGSNQPQH

J: TRBJ1-5
V: TRBV9
CDR3: ASSTGGAGNQPQH

J: TRBJ1-2
V: TRBV11-2
CDR3: ASSAGTGANYGYT

J: TRBJ2-1
V: TRBV7-8
CDR3: ASSPRAGTGPYNEQF

J: TRBJ1-2
V: TRBV7-8
CDR3: ASSLVQGSNYGYT

J: TRBJ2-1
V: TRBV3-1/TRBV3-2
CDR3: ASSQAGGPSGTEQF

J: TRBJ2-5
V: TRBV28
CDR3: ASIGGGIQETQY

J: TRBJ1-4
V: TRBV3-1/TRBV3-2
CDR3: ASRQRTGGNEKLF

J: TRBJ2-7
V: TRBV7-2
CDR3: ASSSGLGPPYEQY

J: TRBJ2-7
V: TRBV4-1
CDR3: ASSPSWGLRSYEQY

J: TRBJ1-6
V: TRBV28
CDR3: ATLMVEGGPLH

J: TRBJ2-4
V: TRBV7-8
CDR3: ASSWGDRDAKNIQY

J: TRBJ1-2
V: TRBV29-1
CDR3: SVEGTGTYGYT

J: TRBJ1-6
V: TRBV7-3
CDR3: ASRRELNSPLH

J: TRBJ2-6
V: TRBV2
CDR3: ASPGEGSGANVLT